The rows below give T cell receptor beta chains drawn from one sample of a study of blood T cell repertoires in COVID-19. Sequencing was performed with immunoSEQ multiplex PCR; in TCRdb, only in-frame clones are kept and a portion is missing. This sample has around 140,000 clones, with about four fifths found just once. The sample taken for sequencing was peripheral blood. The receptors shown here come from a human donor in a cohort sampled during active COVID-19. CDR3s include the opening cysteine and the closing phenylalanine or tryptophan. Fields, in order: D gene, V gene, clone size, J gene, CDR3 protein, CDR3 DNA. D genes are given only for firm matches. Size tells how often a clone was seen (once, few, many) or the class of an expanded clone, and some rows leave it out.

TRBD1	TRBV7-8	NA	TRBJ2-5	CASSRTGEETQYF	TGTGCCAGCAGCCGGACAGGGGAAGAGACCCAGTACTTC
TRBD2	TRBV7-3	once	TRBJ2-5	CASSREGGPETQYF	TGTGCCAGCAGCCGCGAGGGAGGGCCAGAGACCCAGTACTTC
TRBD1	TRBV3-1/TRBV3-2	NA	TRBJ1-6	CASSHDRGRGYSPLHF	TGTGCCAGCAGTCACGACCGGGGCAGGGGGTATTCACCCCTCCACTTT
NA	TRBV5-1	NA	TRBJ2-1	CASSLSPGFSYNEQFF	TGCGCCAGCAGCTTGAGCCCGGGGTTCTCCTACAATGAGCAGTTCTTC
TRBD1	TRBV10-3	NA	TRBJ1-1	CAISESGQGSFF	TGTGCCATCAGCGAGTCGGGACAGGGGTCTTTCTTT
NA	TRBV6-6	NA	TRBJ1-3	CASSYLDSSSGNTIYF	TGTGCCAGCAGTTATTTGGACAGCTCCTCTGGAAACACCATATATTTT
TRBD2	TRBV7-3	NA	TRBJ2-3	CASSFGGATDTQYF	TGTGCCAGCAGCTTCGGGGGGGCCACAGATACGCAGTATTTT
NA	TRBV7-3	many	TRBJ2-1	CASSFSSYNEQFF	TGTGCCAGCAGCTTCAGCTCCTACAATGAGCAGTTCTTC
TRBD1	TRBV3-1/TRBV3-2	NA	TRBJ1-1	CASSQGQGETEAFF	TGTGCCAGCAGCCAAGGACAGGGGGAAACTGAAGCTTTCTTT
TRBD1	TRBV11-1	once	TRBJ1-1	CASSLTQGANTEAFF	TGTGCCAGCAGCCTCACACAGGGGGCGAACACTGAAGCTTTCTTT
TRBD1	TRBV4-2	few	TRBJ1-3	CASSRDRGQANGNTIYF	TGTGCCAGCAGCCGCGACCGGGGACAGGCGAACGGAAACACCATATATTTT
NA	TRBV7-3	NA	TRBJ2-2	CASSSKEGYTGELFF	TGTGCCAGCAGCTCTAAAGAGGGATACACCGGGGAGCTGTTTTTT
TRBD1	TRBV7-3	NA	TRBJ2-2	CASSLDRQGKAGELFF	TGTGCCAGCAGCTTAGACCGACAGGGCAAGGCCGGGGAGCTGTTTTTT
TRBD2	TRBV7-9	few	TRBJ2-5	CASSSRKGLAGGETQYF	TGTGCCAGCAGCTCAAGAAAGGGGCTAGCGGGGGGAGAGACCCAGTACTTC
TRBD1	TRBV19	NA	TRBJ2-5	CASSPPRTGRETQYF	TGTGCCAGTAGCCCCCCCCGGACAGGGAGAGAGACCCAGTACTTC
TRBD1	TRBV11-3	NA	TRBJ2-5	CASSLGTGGSETQYF	TGTGCCAGCAGCCTCGGGACAGGGGGTTCAGAGACCCAGTACTTC
TRBD1	TRBV5-1	NA	TRBJ2-2	CASSLTDRANTGELFF	TGCGCCAGCAGCCTTACGGACAGGGCGAACACCGGGGAGCTGTTTTTT
TRBD2	TRBV11-3	NA	TRBJ2-2	CASSRGSSGGAGELFF	TGTGCCAGCAGCAGAGGGTCTAGCGGGGGGGCCGGGGAGCTGTTTTTT
TRBD1	TRBV5-4	NA	TRBJ2-7	CASSLAGTGVEQYF	TGTGCCAGCAGCTTGGCGGGGACAGGGGTAGAGCAGTACTTC
NA	TRBV9	NA	TRBJ2-5	CASSVGLGVGEETQYF	TGTGCCAGCAGCGTGGGTCTCGGAGTGGGAGAAGAGACCCAGTACTTC
NA	TRBV3-1/TRBV3-2	NA	TRBJ1-1	CASSQRSWLAEAFF	TGTGCCAGCAGCCAACGTTCGTGGCTAGCTGAAGCTTTCTTT
TRBD2	TRBV5-1	NA	TRBJ2-1	CASSGIAGGGDEQFF	TGCGCCAGCAGCGGAATAGCGGGGGGCGGGGATGAGCAGTTCTTC
NA	TRBV7-9	NA	TRBJ1-1	CASSLGSGVVIPKAFF	TGTGCCAGCAGCTTAGGGTCGGGGGTGGTTATCCCCAAAGCTTTCTTT
NA	TRBV19	NA	TRBJ1-5	CASSWGSGISNQPQHF	TGTGCCAGTAGTTGGGGATCGGGGATAAGCAATCAGCCCCAGCATTTT
TRBD2	TRBV2	NA	TRBJ2-3	CASRLAGNFADTQYF	TGTGCCAGCAGACTAGCGGGAAATTTCGCAGATACGCAGTATTTT
TRBD2	TRBV7-3	NA	TRBJ2-2	CASSPHSAGGGTGELFF	TGTGCCAGCAGCCCCCATTCTGCGGGAGGTGGCACCGGGGAGCTGTTTTTT
TRBD1	TRBV19	NA	TRBJ1-6	CASSITRTGRNSPLHF	TGTGCCAGTAGTATAACCCGGACAGGGAGGAATTCACCCCTCCACTTT
TRBD1	TRBV5-1	NA	TRBJ1-2	CASKETGGNGYTF	TGCGCCAGTAAAGAGACAGGGGGCAATGGCTACACCTTC
TRBD1	TRBV5-1	NA	TRBJ1-6	CASSLTGQQYSPLHF	TGCGCCAGCAGCTTAACGGGACAGCAGTATTCACCCCTCCACTTT
TRBD2	TRBV5-1	NA	TRBJ2-1	CASRGGEIYNEQFF	TGCGCCAGCCGCGGGGGGGAAATCTACAATGAGCAGTTCTTC
NA	TRBV9	NA	TRBJ2-2	CASSVHPGHTLDTGELFF	TGTGCCAGCAGCGTACACCCGGGACATACTTTAGACACCGGGGAGCTGTTTTTT
NA	TRBV19	NA	TRBJ2-1	CASSIIRRAHGNNEQFF	TGTGCCAGTAGTATAATTCGGCGGGCCCACGGGAACAATGAGCAGTTCTTC
NA	TRBV2	NA	TRBJ2-2	CASSSDPYTGELFF	TGTGCCAGCAGTAGCGATCCCTACACCGGGGAGCTGTTTTTT
TRBD1	TRBV7-2	NA	TRBJ1-2	CASIDRLRTGFNYGYTF	TGTGCCAGCATCGACCGATTGAGGACAGGCTTTAACTATGGCTACACCTTC
TRBD2	TRBV4-2	once	TRBJ2-5	CASSQEVRSGRASYQETQYF	TGTGCCAGCAGCCAAGAGGTGAGGAGCGGGAGGGCCTCGTACCAAGAGACCCAGTACTTC
NA	TRBV3-1/TRBV3-2	NA	TRBJ2-3	CASSHTTDTQYF	TGTGCCAGCAGTCACACCACAGATACGCAGTATTTT
TRBD1	TRBV13	NA	TRBJ1-2	CASSPRDSFYGYTF	TGTGCCAGCAGCCCCCGGGACAGTTTCTATGGCTACACCTTC
TRBD1	TRBV30	NA	TRBJ2-3	CAWNKGQAPDTQYF	TGTGCCTGGAACAAGGGACAGGCTCCAGATACGCAGTATTTT
TRBD1	TRBV12-3/TRBV12-4	NA	TRBJ1-5	CASSPGQGVAQHF	TGTGCCAGCAGTCCGGGACAGGGGGTGGCCCAGCATTTT
TRBD1	TRBV19	NA	TRBJ2-2	CASSIGGTGVTGELFF	TGTGCCAGTAGTATTGGGGGGACAGGGGTCACCGGGGAGCTGTTTTTT